One sample yielded the 24 T cell receptor beta chains listed below, sequenced in a study of T cell repertoires in cytomegalovirus infection. TCRdb recomputed calls from the reads with MiXCR, one row per CDR3 protein. The sample comprises about 740,000 distinct CDR3 sequences, 35% to 45% of which are singletons, and 2.5% to 3.5% rests with the top ten. The sequencing sample was made of PBMCs. The receptors here all came from a human donor in good health (CMV status not recorded). Some clones in this sample may be carry-over from other donors' samples.

This clonotype was found a few times. The gene calls are TRBV7-3 and TRBJ1-4; TRBD1 matches at 7 bases. Germline CDR1 SGHTA, CDR2 FQGTGA. This CDR3 has 14 amino acids. The junction had 4 bases not matched to a gene; V was cut back by 4 bases and J by 5 bases. The CDR3 loop is CASSSGQLNEKLFF. For the CDR3, the DNA is TGTGCCAGCAGCTCGGGACAGCTAAATGAAAAACTGTTTTTT.

The chain links TRBV5-1 to TRBJ2-1; 9 bases are a match to TRBD1. The CDR3 has 14 amino acids. Germline V gene data show CDR1 as SGHRS and CDR2 as YFSETQ. V lost 4 bases to trimming and J lost 6 bases; unmatched junction nucleotides: 5. DNA for the CDR3: TGCGCCAGCAGCATACCGACAGGGGGCAATGAGCAGTTCTTC. Amino acid sequence: CASSIPTGGNEQFF.

This sequence joins TRBV5-6 and TRBJ1-1, with a tentative D call TRBD1 (5 bases). CDR1 SGHDT and CDR2 YYEEEE come from the germline V gene. The CDR3 is 15 residues long. Deletions cut 5 bases from V and 4 bases from J, with 18 bases between. CDR3 amino acids: CASSRPPGTATEAFF. In DNA, the CDR3 is TGTGCCAGCAGTCGACCGCCCGGGACGGCCACTGAAGCTTTCTTT.

This clonotype was found a few times. This chain joins TRBV10-3 and TRBJ2-5; TRBD2 agrees at 7 bases. This CDR3 region has 13 residues. Germline CDR1 and CDR2: ENHRY and SYGVKD. Trimming cost V 5 bases and J 5 bases; bases outside gene matches: 5. The CDR3 nucleotides read TGTGCCATCAGTCTGAATAGCGGGGAGACCCAGTACTTC. As protein: CAISLNSGETQYF.

The chain carries TRBV24-1 and TRBJ1-2; possible D gene TRBD1, 5 bases. The CDR3 loop spans 13 amino acids. The ends were cut back, 4 bases at V and 4 bases at J, with 9 bases in the middle. Germline V lookup: CDR1 KGHDR, CDR2 SFDVKD. CDR3 residues: CATSDRAPYGYTF. The CDR3, as DNA: TGTGCCACCAGTGACAGGGCCCCCTATGGCTACACCTTC.

There are a few counts of this clonotype. The chain combines TRBV7-2 with TRBJ2-7; D is unresolved. Germline V lookup: CDR1 SGHTA, CDR2 FQGNSA. CDR3 length equals 16 residues. V gave up 7 bases and J gave up 6 bases, with 25 bases separating them. The CDR3 reads CASTNRARVELAEQYF. CDR3 in DNA: TGTGCCAGCACCAATAGGGCTAGAGTTGAGTTAGCCGAGCAGTACTTC.

The chain has TRBV15 and TRBJ1-1, with TRBD1 as a possible D gene (6 bases). CDR3 length equals 16 residues. Trimming removed 1 base at V and 5 bases at J, with 17 bases between. Per the germline V gene, CDR1 is LNHNV and CDR2 is YYDKDF (reference sequence). DNA of the CDR3: TGTGCCACCAGCAGAGCAACAGGGTCCTTAGGTACTGAAGCTTTCTTT. This encodes CATSRATGSLGTEAFF.

V is TRBV19 and J is TRBJ1-3; 9 bases match TRBD1. Germline loops: CDR1 LNHDA, CDR2 SQIVND (reference sequence). The trim removed 7 bases at V and 7 bases at J, leaving 17 bases unmatched. This CDR3 is built from 17 residues. CDR3 sequence reads: CASIRERDREWSNTIYF. The CDR3 DNA reads TGTGCCAGTATTAGGGAACGGGACAGGGAATGGAGTAACACCATATATTTT.

This clonotype appeared a single time. The J gene is TRBJ1-5, the V gene TRBV28, with D hard to call. V was cut by 4 bases and J by 0 bases, with 7 bases left in between. Germline V gene lookup returns CDR1 MDHEN and CDR2 SYDVKM. The CDR3 totals 14 residues. The CDR3 nucleotides read TGTGCCAGCAGTTCGGTATATAGCAATCAGCCCCAGCATTTT. Its translation is CASSSVYSNQPQHF.

This clonotype occurred many times. The chain combines TRBV7-9 with TRBJ1-1, with 11 nucleotides matching TRBD1. V trimming: 6 bases; J trimming: 2 bases; junction bases outside the gene matches: 8. CDR1 is SEHNR and CDR2 is FQNEAQ in the germline V gene (reference sequence). This CDR3 is 16 amino acids long. The DNA of the CDR3 is TGTGCCAGCAGAAGTGGACAGGGGGCGGGAAACACTGAAGCTTTCTTT. Its translation: CASRSGQGAGNTEAFF. The complete variable domain, with remaining parts taken from reference TRBV7-9 and TRBJ1-1, reads DTGVSQNPRHKITKRGQNVTFRCDPISEHNRLYWYRQTLGQGPEFLTYFQNEAQLEKSRLLSDRFSAERPKGSFSTLEIQRTEQGDSAMYLCASRSGQGAGNTEAFFGQGTRLTVV.

The rearrangement uses TRBV28 and TRBJ2-7; 7 bases align to TRBD1. Germline V gene sequence: CDR1 MDHEN, CDR2 SYDVKM. The CDR3 contains 14 residues. V trimming: 5 bases; J trimming: 3 bases; junction bases outside the gene matches: 7. The CDR3 DNA sequence: TGTGCCAGCAGTCTGCAGGGGGTAGTCTACGAGCAGTACTTC. Its protein product is CASSLQGVVYEQYF. The full variable domain, completed using reference TRBV28 and TRBJ2-7, is DVKVTQSSRYLVKRTGEKVFLECVQDMDHENMFWYRQDPGLGLRLIYFSYDVKMKEKGDIPEGYSVSREKKERFSLILESASTNQTSMYLCASSLQGVVYEQYFGPGTRLTVT.

This clonotype has only a few counts. The chain carries TRBV20-1 and TRBJ1-5; no firm D call. The CDR3 runs to 15 residues. Germline V lookup: CDR1 DFQATT, CDR2 SNEGSKA (reference sequence). V lost 5 bases and J 1 base, leaving 15 bases between the germline ends. The DNA of the CDR3 is TGCAGTGCTCCAGTGTCTTATTCAAGCAATCAGCCCCAGCATTTT. Translated: CSAPVSYSSNQPQHF.

The rearrangement joins TRBV28 to TRBJ1-1; weak D call: TRBD1 (6 bases). This CDR3 is 14 amino acids long. V dropped 5 bases and J dropped 9 bases, with 19 bases sitting between them. Germline assignment: CDR1 MDHEN and CDR2 SYDVKM. The chain's CDR3 is CASSTTGQPTKAFF. The CDR3 bases are TGTGCCAGCAGTACCACTGGACAGCCGACTAAAGCTTTCTTT.

The chain recombines TRBV28 with TRBJ2-1; 12 bases align to TRBD2. The germline V gene encodes CDR1 MDHEN and CDR2 SYDVKM. The CDR3 sequence is 18 residues long. V lost 3 bases and J lost 2; bases outside the gene matches: 8. CDR3 coding DNA: TGTGCCAGCAGTTTGCCTCCGACTAGCGGGAGACCCTACAATGAGCAGTTCTTC. This gives the protein CASSLPPTSGRPYNEQFF. Full variable domain (rest looked up from reference TRBV28 and TRBJ2-1): DVKVTQSSRYLVKRTGEKVFLECVQDMDHENMFWYRQDPGLGLRLIYFSYDVKMKEKGDIPEGYSVSREKKERFSLILESASTNQTSMYLCASSLPPTSGRPYNEQFFGPGTRLTVL.

This clonotype was seen many times. The chain recombines TRBV7-2 with TRBJ1-6, with D unresolved. Trimming shortened V by 1 base and J by 8 bases, and 18 bases separated the two germline ends. CDR3 size: 17 residues. Germline CDR1 and CDR2: SGHTA and FQGNSA. The CDR3 nucleotides are TGTGCCAGCAGCTTAGGATTTACGAAGGTGTTAGATTCACCCCTCCACTTT. Amino acid sequence: CASSLGFTKVLDSPLHF. The full variable domain, in which reference TRBV7-2 and TRBJ1-6 provide the parts outside the CDR3, is GAGVSQSPSNKVTEKGKDVELRCDPISGHTALYWYRQSLGQGLEFLIYFQGNSAPDKSGLPSDRFSAERTGGSVSTLTIQRTQQEDSAVYLCASSLGFTKVLDSPLHFGNGTRLTVT.

This clonotype has just a few counts. The chain recombines TRBV7-9 with TRBJ1-5, with D possibly matching TRBD1 (6 bases). CDR3 length: 14 amino acids. With 1 base removed from V and 4 bases from J, the gap between germline ends came to 8 bases. Germline CDR1 reads SEHNR; CDR2 reads FQNEAQ (reference sequence). CDR3 sequence (DNA): TGTGCCAGCAGCTTAGGGGACATAAATCAGCCCCAGCATTTT. Its translation: CASSLGDINQPQHF.

The chain carries TRBV20-1 and TRBJ1-5, with 8 nucleotides matching TRBD1. The germline V gene has CDR1 DFQATT and CDR2 SNEGSKA (reference sequence). This CDR3 comprises 12 residues. V gave up 5 bases and J gave up 8 bases; unmatched junction bases: 5. CDR3 sequence (DNA): TGCAGTGCTGGAGGACAGGGTAAGCCCCAGCATTTT. It codes for CSAGGQGKPQHF.

Notes on this clonotype: An end of the junction does not agree with germline; a read error may underlie this. This chain links TRBV7-2 with TRBJ2-7; 7 bases match TRBD2. Germline CDR1 SGHTA, CDR2 FQGNSA. This CDR3 region has 14 residues. The CDR3 reads CASSSKRGPYEKYF. CDR3 nucleotide sequence: TGTGCAAGCAGCTCAAAGCGGGGACCCTACGAGAAGTACTTC. Full variable domain (rest looked up from reference TRBV7-2 and TRBJ2-7): GAGVSQSPSNKVTEKGKDVELRCDPISGHTALYWYRQSLGQGLEFLIYFQGNSAPDKSGLPSDRFSAERTGGSVSTLTIQRTQQEDSAVYLCASSSKRGPYEKYFGPGTRLTVT.

This chain uses TRBV2 with TRBJ2-3; 7 positions agree with TRBD1. Trimming cost V 1 base and J 3 bases; bases outside gene matches: 7. CDR3 length: 16 amino acids. Germline V gives CDR1 SNHLY, CDR2 FYNNEI. CDR3 in amino acids: CASSEGMGTVTDTQYF. CDR3 nucleotides: TGTGCCAGCAGTGAAGGGATGGGGACAGTAACAGATACGCAGTATTTT.

CDR3 DNA: TGTGCCAGCAGCTTGACAACGGGACTTCTAAGGTATGAGCAGTTCTTC. Translation gives CASSLTTGLLRYEQFF. The chain recombines TRBV7-3 with TRBJ2-1; possibly TRBD2 for D (6 bases). Germline loops: CDR1 SGHTA, CDR2 FQGTGA. V gave up 3 bases and J gave up 8 bases, with 20 bases separating them. This CDR3 has 16 amino acids.

The rearrangement joins TRBV14 to TRBJ2-4, with D possibly TRBD2 on 7 matching bases. The germline gives CDR1 SGHDN, CDR2 FVKESK. The CDR3 is 15 residues long. Trimming stripped 3 bases from V and 6 bases from J, with 15 bases between. CDR3 DNA sequence: TGTGCCAGCAGCCACGCCGGCCGGGGGGCAAACATTCAGTACTTC. Its translation is CASSHAGRGANIQYF. Supplemented by reference TRBV14 and TRBJ2-4, the full variable domain reads EAGVTQFPSHSVIEKGQTVTLRCDPISGHDNLYWYRRVMGKEIKFLLHFVKESKQDESGMPNNRFLAERTGGTYSTLKVQPAELEDSGVYFCASSHAGRGANIQYFGAGTRLSVL.

This clonotype appeared once. Because the CDR3 is missing its conserved closing phenylalanine or tryptophan, this is likely a read error. The chain carries TRBV9 and TRBJ2-3, with TRBD2 matching 7 bases. Germline V gene sequence: CDR1 SGDLS, CDR2 YYNGEE. With V trimmed by 0 bases and J by 2 bases, 6 bases remained unmatched. The CDR3 extends over 16 amino acids. CDR3 nucleotide sequence: TGTGCCAGCAGCGTAGGAAGCGGGGTGACCACAGATACGCAGTATTTG. It specifies CASSVGSGVTTDTQYL.

As regards this clonotype: The CDR3 ends on some other residue instead of the conserved phenylalanine or tryptophan, so this is likely a read error. V usage is TRBV7-8 and J usage is TRBJ2-5; TRBD1 might be the D (6 bases). Trimming took off 2 bases at V and 3 bases at J, with 19 bases between the two ends. Germline CDR1 is SGHVS and CDR2 is FQNEAQ. The CDR3 extends over 17 amino acids. The CDR3 sequence: CASSLSPRQDTKETQYC. The CDR3 DNA follows: TGTGCCAGCAGCTTATCACCTAGACAGGATACGAAAGAGACCCAGTACTGC.

The chain employs TRBV6-5 and TRBJ2-5; D ambiguous. The V end was cut by 1 base, the J end by 2 bases, with 11 bases between. This CDR3 region has 15 residues. The germline V gene has CDR1 MNHEY and CDR2 SVGAGI. CDR3 sequence: CASSYYARRQETQYF. The DNA for the CDR3 is TGTGCCAGCAGTTACTACGCAAGGAGACAAGAGACCCAGTACTTC.